These T cell receptor beta chains were read from a single sample in a study of T cells expressing NK-cell markers. TCRdb reanalyzed the 5' RACE reads and collapses them to one entry per CDR3 protein, without DNA. The sample table includes fewer than 300,000 distinct CDR3 sequences. The specimen sequenced was blood T cells: a sorted CD56 or NKG2C T cell subset, CD4+ or CD8+ T cells, or bulk PBMC T cells (not recorded which). The receptors originated from a woman aged 18 to 69 in good health. The CDR3 runs from the conserved cysteine through the conserved F or W. Fields, in order: CDR3 protein, J gene, V gene.

CDR3 protein: CASSVRSGGSTDTQYF; J gene: TRBJ2-3; V gene: TRBV5-5
CDR3 protein: CATGEGAITDTQYF; J gene: TRBJ2-3; V gene: TRBV10-3
CDR3 protein: CATSEGGSGANVLTF; J gene: TRBJ2-6; V gene: TRBV24-1
CDR3 protein: CAISEPGRGANVLTF; J gene: TRBJ2-6; V gene: TRBV10-3
CDR3 protein: CASSFRQGGQPQHF; J gene: TRBJ1-5; V gene: TRBV12-3/TRBV12-4
CDR3 protein: CASSPTSGGYNEQFF; J gene: TRBJ2-1; V gene: TRBV25-1
CDR3 protein: CASSAPEFQTQYF; J gene: TRBJ2-5; V gene: TRBV6-6
CDR3 protein: CASSRGGQGNNEQFF; J gene: TRBJ2-1; V gene: TRBV5-1
CDR3 protein: CSARDSTVYYNEQFF; J gene: TRBJ2-1; V gene: TRBV20-1
CDR3 protein: CASSFYGTTQWNEQFF; J gene: TRBJ2-1; V gene: TRBV5-6
CDR3 protein: CSVDIQASEQYF; J gene: TRBJ2-7; V gene: TRBV29-1
CDR3 protein: CSASPVRRNTEAFF; J gene: TRBJ1-1; V gene: TRBV20-1
CDR3 protein: CSASLGGSYNEQFF; J gene: TRBJ2-1; V gene: TRBV20-1